The T cell receptor beta chain under discussion was sequenced for a study of blood T cell repertoires in COVID-19. In the study overall: Spain, Italy and the United States supplied samples that represented acute and convalescent COVID-19.

Clones were read by immunoSEQ multiplex PCR, and TCRdb kept only the in-frame ones, dropping some. The repertoire includes roughly 250,000 clones, roughly 79% of them detected once, and 1.5% to 2% sits in the top ten. V shed 5 bases, J shed 1 base, and the junction held 11 bases outside the gene matches. The length of the CDR3 is 16 residues. Germline CDR1 MNHEY, CDR2 SVGEGT. Sequenced sample: peripheral blood. The clonotype comes from a woman older than 75 with acute or convalescent COVID-19. This rearrangement joins TRBV6-2 or TRBV6-3 to TRBJ2-7, with 7 positions matching TRBD1. CDR3 nucleotide sequence: TGTGCCAGCAGTCTCGACCGGGACAGAATTTCCTACGAGCAGTACTTC. This codes for CASSLDRDRISYEQYF.